This is a list of T cell receptor beta chains from one sample in a study of blood T cell repertoires in COVID-19. Here immunoSEQ multiplex PCR was the method, and the copy in TCRdb shows in-frame clones only, minus some. In the table there are 320,000 or so clones, 75% to 90% of which are singletons. The sample was PBMCs or T cells enriched from blood (not recorded which). Every receptor here comes from a man aged 30 to 39 who had recovered from COVID-19. The conserved cysteine and the conserved F or W are not part of the CDR3 here.

v_call cdr3_aa
TRBV6-5 ASRVGGQGGTEAF
TRBV7-6 ASSPRTGTSGDYEQY
TRBV27 ASSLGPRSKYNEQF
TRBV7-9 ASSRPYGEVLSTDTQY
TRBV7-9 ASSLLRGGTDTQY
TRBV9 ASSVGASGVSYEQY
TRBV28 ASSTVLQPQH
TRBV15 ATSSPTSGGAETQY
TRBV2 ASRLGQEGSPLH
TRBV24-1 ATSDLRDGRNIQY
TRBV9 ASSVTGGREQY
TRBV2 ASSDGGGVSEQY
TRBV5-1 ASSWDRGADEKLF
TRBV5-6 ASSLLAGAETQY
TRBV19 ASTLGGKMNTEAF
TRBV6-5 ASSPDTRGLGAF
TRBV7-9 ASSLDTYEQY
TRBV19 ATGGIRQPQH
TRBV15 ATSRGTGANVLT
TRBV28 ASSYTAVSRGLLF
TRBV12-5 ASGLVPGAGRVMNTEAF
TRBV27 ASSHIRETGANVLT
TRBV14 ASSQGQGWAYEQY
TRBV18 ASSLTGGNTEAF
TRBV13 ASSLLGGLAGYT
TRBV5-1 ASSPGTDSTNEKLF
TRBV11-1 ATAWDRPGDTIY
TRBV18 ASSPANRGAKNIQY
TRBV27 ASSLIQGVNSPLH
TRBV7-9 ASSSQGEFTEAF
TRBV5-1 ASSLQGENEKLF
TRBV2 ASRATGTGFNSPLH
TRBV5-4 ASSLGLRGSSYEQY
TRBV6-5 ASSQTPSSYGYT
TRBV5-1 ASSLGGRISYEQY
TRBV7-9 ASSAGQHYGYT
TRBV2 ASSELGQSYEQY
TRBV2 ASRERGGTDTQY
TRBV27 ASRTYGGQDQPQH
TRBV5-6 ASSSSQGDHVYEQY
TRBV23-1 ARDSIYNEQF
TRBV3-1/TRBV3-2 ASSRRGQGAGYEKLF
TRBV10-2 ASSDYRAINQPQH
TRBV11-2 ASTRTSGTGVEQY
TRBV10-1 ASGKAGDSDTQY
TRBV7-9 ASNPPQRGYGYT
TRBV2 ASRPGNTGELF